These 30 T cell receptor beta chains share one sample of origin, sequenced in a study of T cell repertoires in cytomegalovirus infection. Which antigens these TCRs recognize remains unknown. MiXCR was run by TCRdb on the reads, yielding one entry per CDR3 protein. The profile shows about 69,000 distinct CDR3 sequences, under 30% of them singletons. The sequencing here drew on CD8+ T cells from cultured PBMCs, taken from culture after CMV antigen stimulation. These receptors were taken from a human donor in good health (CMV status not recorded). Some clones in this sample may be carry-over from other donors' samples.

This clonotype has ten or more counts. The chain links TRBV10-2 to TRBJ1-2, with 7 bases matching TRBD1. The CDR3 runs to 13 residues. V was pared by 5 bases and J by 7 bases, with 7 bases of the junction left unmatched. Germline CDR1 and CDR2: WSHSY and SAAADI. The CDR3 region has the DNA TGCGCCAGCAGTCGACAGGGTAAATCTGGCTACACCTTC. It translates to CASSRQGKSGYTF.

The chain uses TRBV7-4 and TRBJ1-5; 8 nucleotides align to TRBD1. The CDR3 length is 16 residues. Losses at the gene ends were 1 base for V and 4 bases for J; bases not matched to a gene: 6. The germline gives CDR1 SGHVT, CDR2 SQSDAQ. The CDR3 DNA follows: TGTGCCAGCAGCTTAGGGGGCACAGGGGGTAATCAGCCCCAGCATTTT. It yields the protein CASSLGGTGGNQPQHF.

This clonotype showed up just a few times. CDR3 nucleotides: TGTGCCAGCAGTTTTTATACCGCAGCTTTAAATCAGCCCCAGCATTTT. Protein: CASSFYTAALNQPQHF. The rearrangement links TRBV28 to TRBJ1-5; D is ambiguous. The CDR3 loop spans 16 amino acids. V lost 3 bases, J lost 4 bases, and 16 bases lay in between. Per germline, CDR1 MDHEN and CDR2 SYDVKM.

The J gene is TRBJ2-1, the V gene TRBV30; D may be TRBD1 or TRBD2 (5 bases each). There are 11 residues in the CDR3. Per the germline V gene, CDR1 is GTSNPN and CDR2 is SVGIG (reference sequence). Trimming took 7 bases from V and 6 from J, leaving 10 bases between them. Here the CDR3 reads CAYGALNEQFF. CDR3 in DNA: TGTGCCTACGGGGCGCTCAATGAGCAGTTCTTC.

This clonotype was counted only a few times. V and J are TRBV6-2 or TRBV6-3 and TRBJ2-4, with no clear D. The CDR3 extends over 14 amino acids. With 2 bases removed from V and 0 bases from J, the gap between germline ends came to 5 bases. Germline CDR1 reads MNHEY; CDR2 reads SVGEGT. CDR3 in amino acids: CASSYDLAKNIQYF. CDR3 in DNA: TGTGCCAGCAGTTACGACTTAGCCAAAAACATTCAGTACTTC.

The chain joins TRBV19 to TRBJ2-2; D is perhaps TRBD1 or TRBD2 (5 bases each). The CDR3 contains 15 residues. Germline loops: CDR1 LNHDA, CDR2 SQIVND (reference sequence). The V gene lost 2 bases and the J gene lost 4 bases, with 11 bases spanning the gap. Here the CDR3 DNA reads TGTGCCAGTAGTATAAACGGGGCGAGCACCGGGGAGCTGTTTTTT. Translation gives CASSINGASTGELFF.

This clonotype was seen ten or more times. CDR3 region: CANLSGGGGKWDEQFF. The CDR3 nucleotides read TGTGCCAACCTAAGCGGAGGCGGGGGGAAGTGGGATGAGCAGTTCTTC. The rearrangement uses TRBV27 and TRBJ2-1, with 8 bases fitting TRBD2. The germline gives CDR1 MNHEY, CDR2 SMNVEV (reference sequence). V was pared by 10 bases and J by 8 bases, with 19 bases of the junction left unmatched. The CDR3 extends over 16 amino acids.

In the case of this clonotype: Sequence at one end of the junction differs from germline and may be a read error. The CDR3 reads CASSCYSPLHF. The CDR3 DNA reads as TGTGCTAGCAGCTGTTATTCACCCCTCCACTTT. The chain employs TRBV7-7 and TRBJ1-6; D is ambiguous. Germline loops: CDR1 SSHAT, CDR2 FNYEAQ (reference sequence). The CDR3 is 11 residues long.

A few counts support this clonotype. The genes are TRBV30 and TRBJ2-1, with TRBD2 identical over 10 bases. CDR3 length: 15 residues. Per the germline V gene, CDR1 is GTSNPN and CDR2 is SVGIG (reference sequence). J was trimmed by 4 bases and V by 0 bases; bases with no gene match: 3. As DNA, the CDR3 is TGTGCCTGGAGTGTAGGAGCGGGGGGGTACAATGAGCAGTTCTTC. Protein product: CAWSVGAGGYNEQFF.

The gene calls are TRBV11-3 and TRBJ2-1; tentatively, D is TRBD1 or TRBD2 (5 bases each). The CDR3 sequence is 15 residues long. Per the germline V gene, CDR1 is SGHNT and CDR2 is YENEEA. The V gene lost 1 base and the J gene lost 9 bases, with 16 bases spanning the gap. CDR3 bases: TGTGCCAGCAGCTTAGGAGGGGACGTTATTAGTGAGCAGTTCTTC. It is translated as CASSLGGDVISEQFF.

This clonotype was counted ten times or more. This chain joins TRBV4-2 and TRBJ2-7, with no clear D. Germline assignment: CDR1 LGHNA and CDR2 YNFKEQ. The CDR3 covers 15 residues. V was shortened by 0 bases and J by 4 bases, with 13 bases between the two germline ends. In DNA form, the CDR3 reads TGTGCCAGCAGCCAAGATAGGTCCGGTGCGTACGAGCAGTACTTC. Translated, it gives CASSQDRSGAYEQYF.

This rearrangement joins TRBV6-5 to TRBJ1-1, with a tentative D call TRBD1 (6 bases). Trimming cost V 1 base and J 0 bases, with 12 bases left between them. Germline V gene data show CDR1 as MNHEY and CDR2 as SVGAGI. CDR3 length: 16 residues. The CDR3 nucleotides read TGTGCCAGCAGTTACTTACAGGGAGGATTGAACACTGAAGCTTTCTTT. It translates to CASSYLQGGLNTEAFF.

The V and J genes are TRBV5-1 and TRBJ2-1; TRBD2 agrees at 11 bases. Germline trimming cut 0 bases from V and 6 bases from J; bases unmatched to any gene: 5. The CDR3 runs to 16 residues. Looked up from germline, CDR1 is SGHRS and CDR2 is YFSETQ. This chain's CDR3 is CASSLVETSGANEQFF. CDR3 sequence (DNA): TGCGCCAGCAGCTTGGTTGAGACTAGCGGGGCCAATGAGCAGTTCTTC.

This clonotype was seen ten or more times. This sequence joins TRBV7-2 and TRBJ1-3, with 10 bases matching TRBD1. J gave up 0 bases and V 1 base, and 9 bases lay outside the gene matches. CDR1 and CDR2 from the germline V gene are SGHTA and FQGNSA. This CDR3 has 19 residues. CDR3 nucleotide sequence: TGTGCCAGCAGCTTAGGCGTCTTTGGGACAGGGGCCTCTGGAAACACCATATATTTT. This encodes CASSLGVFGTGASGNTIYF. The full variable domain, in which reference TRBV7-2 and TRBJ1-3 provide the parts outside the CDR3, is GAGVSQSPSNKVTEKGKDVELRCDPISGHTALYWYRQSLGQGLEFLIYFQGNSAPDKSGLPSDRFSAERTGGSVSTLTIQRTQQEDSAVYLCASSLGVFGTGASGNTIYFGEGSWLTVV.

Here the CDR3 DNA reads TGTGCCAGCAGCCCCCCAGGGACTAGCGGGGGGTTCACCGGGGAGCTGTTTTTT. Protein product: CASSPPGTSGGFTGELFF. The genes are TRBV6-2 or TRBV6-3 and TRBJ2-2; 15 bases line up with TRBD2. The V gene's germline CDR1 is MNHEY and CDR2 SVGEGT. The CDR3 runs to 18 residues. Unmatched junction bases numbered 9, after V lost 6 bases and J lost 4 bases.

J is TRBJ1-1 and V is TRBV3-1; 9 bases line up with TRBD1. Germline V gene sequence: CDR1 LGHDT, CDR2 YNNKEL (reference sequence). The CDR3 is 16 amino acids. Trimming removed 6 bases from V and 2 bases from J; junction bases left unmatched: 10. The chain's CDR3 is CASSLPGQGPNTEAFF. The CDR3 nucleotides read TGTGCCAGCAGTCTCCCGGGACAGGGACCAAACACTGAAGCTTTCTTT.

This clonotype was found a few times. The chain combines TRBV7-9 with TRBJ2-7; D remains ambiguous. From germline, CDR1 is SEHNR and CDR2 FQNEAQ (reference sequence). Trimming cost V 1 base and J 3 bases, with 7 bases left between them. The CDR3 covers 13 residues. Here the CDR3 reads CASSLDNNYEQYF. CDR3 in DNA: TGTGCCAGCAGCTTAGATAACAACTACGAGCAGTACTTC.

V is TRBV28 and J is TRBJ2-1, with TRBD2 identical over 10 bases. This CDR3 is 20 amino acids long. Per germline, CDR1 MDHEN and CDR2 SYDVKM. The junction had 21 bases not matched to a gene; V was cut back by 3 bases and J by 7 bases. Here the CDR3 reads CASSFSPIAGGIGGLNEQFF. The CDR3 coding sequence is TGTGCCAGCAGTTTCAGTCCGATAGCGGGGGGTATCGGAGGCCTGAATGAGCAGTTCTTC.

In this sample, this clonotype turned up a few times. The chain is built from TRBV24-1 and TRBJ2-7; either TRBD1 or TRBD2 may fit D (5 bases each). CDR3 length equals 16 residues. The germline V gene has CDR1 KGHDR and CDR2 SFDVKD. Trimming took 2 bases from V and 6 from J, leaving 19 bases between them. The CDR3 here is CATSDSPPGTPGEQYF. The CDR3 nucleotides are TGTGCCACCAGTGATTCCCCCCCTGGGACCCCAGGCGAGCAGTACTTC.

This clonotype has ten or more counts. CDR3 protein: CASSLGRENYEQYF. CDR3 bases: TGTGCCAGCAGCTTAGGGAGGGAAAACTACGAGCAGTACTTC. The V and J genes are TRBV11-2 and TRBJ2-7; a possible D gene is TRBD2 (6 bases). V dropped 1 base and J dropped 3 bases, with 10 bases sitting between them. The CDR3 sequence is 14 residues long. CDR1 SGHAT and CDR2 FQNNGV come from the germline V gene.

This clonotype appeared a few times. V is TRBV11-3 and J is TRBJ2-1; weak D call: TRBD1 (6 bases). CDR3 length: 15 residues. Germline loops: CDR1 SGHNT, CDR2 YENEEA. Trimming pared 1 base from V and 3 bases from J, leaving 10 bases between. The CDR3 DNA reads as TGTGCCAGCAGCTTAGGCGGCAGGGGCTACAATGAGCAGTTCTTC. It codes for CASSLGGRGYNEQFF.

In its sample, this clonotype was seen a few times. The chain employs TRBV5-4 and TRBJ1-2, with 8 nucleotides matching TRBD1. V shed 0 bases, J shed 4 bases, and the junction held 5 bases outside the gene matches. This CDR3 comprises 15 residues. Germline V gives CDR1 SGHNT, CDR2 YYREEE (reference sequence). The CDR3 coding sequence is TGTGCCAGCAGCTTGGATAAGACAGGGGCCTATGGCTACACCTTC. This codes for CASSLDKTGAYGYTF.

The V and J genes are TRBV5-1 and TRBJ2-1; D is unresolved. Germline lookup yields CDR1 SGHRS and CDR2 YFSETQ. CDR3 length: 13 residues. V was trimmed by 3 bases and J by 6 bases, leaving 10 bases between them. The CDR3 DNA reads TGCGCCAGCAGCTACAACGTAGGCAATGAGCAGTTCTTC. As protein: CASSYNVGNEQFF.

The rearrangement uses TRBV7-9 and TRBJ2-5; tentative D call: TRBD2 (5 bases). Trimming left V 5 bases short and J 5 bases short, with 18 bases between. This CDR3 is 15 amino acids long. Germline values: CDR1 SEHNR, CDR2 FQNEAQ (reference sequence). The CDR3 protein is CASSPPGSMGETQYF. Written as DNA, the CDR3 is TGTGCCAGCAGCCCGCCGGGGTCCATGGGGGAGACCCAGTACTTC.

V and J are TRBV2 and TRBJ1-5, with TRBD1 matching over 9 bases. The CDR3 is 15 residues long. Germline CDR1 SNHLY, CDR2 FYNNEI. V lost 10 bases to trimming and J lost 1 base; unmatched junction nucleotides: 8. For the CDR3, the DNA is TGTGCCACCACTCCGGGACAGGGAAGCAATCAGCCCCAGCATTTT. Its protein product is CATTPGQGSNQPQHF.

About this clonotype itself: A read error is possible here, since a much larger clone lies one base away. This chain joins TRBV12-3 or TRBV12-4 and TRBJ1-5; 9 bases fit TRBD1. V trimming: 4 bases; J trimming: 13 bases; junction bases outside the gene matches: 5. The CDR3 has 12 residues. CDR3 loop: CASSCKGQGQHF. As DNA, the CDR3 is TGTGCCAGCAGTTGCAAAGGACAGGGGCAGCATTTT.

This clonotype was seen many times. V is TRBV7-2 and J is TRBJ2-5, with TRBD2 matching 12 bases. CDR1 and CDR2 from the germline V gene are SGHTA and FQGNSA. The J segment lost 5 bases and the V segment lost 4 bases, leaving 5 bases of the junction unmatched. The length of the CDR3 is 15 residues. CDR3 loop: CASSSTSGSLETQYF. The CDR3 nucleotides are TGTGCCAGCAGCTCGACTAGCGGGAGCTTGGAGACCCAGTACTTC.

The V and J genes are TRBV19 and TRBJ2-3; maybe TRBD2 (5 bases). This CDR3 is 15 amino acids long. Germline CDR1 LNHDA, CDR2 SQIVND (reference sequence). The V end was cut by 6 bases, the J end by 4 bases, with 17 bases between. Written as DNA, the CDR3 is TGTGCCAGTAGCCCACTCCCGTATAGCGCAGATACGCAGTATTTT. Protein sequence: CASSPLPYSADTQYF.

V is TRBV4-1 and J is TRBJ2-7, with TRBD1 identical over 7 bases. Per germline, CDR1 MGHRA and CDR2 YSYEKL. V shed 1 base and J 0 bases; nucleotides not matched to a gene: 9. CDR3 length equals 17 residues. The CDR3 DNA follows: TGCGCCAGCAGCCAAGGGACAGGACGAGTGGGCTCCTACGAGCAGTACTTC. This translates into CASSQGTGRVGSYEQYF.

This clonotype was seen a few times. This rearrangement joins TRBV27 to TRBJ2-7; D ambiguous. Germline CDR1 MNHEY, CDR2 SMNVEV (reference sequence). This CDR3 region has 14 residues. Trimming pared 5 bases from V and 4 bases from J, leaving 15 bases between. As DNA, the CDR3 is TGTGCCAGCAGTCTTTCGGGTCCGACTTACGAGCAGTACTTC. It encodes CASSLSGPTYEQYF.